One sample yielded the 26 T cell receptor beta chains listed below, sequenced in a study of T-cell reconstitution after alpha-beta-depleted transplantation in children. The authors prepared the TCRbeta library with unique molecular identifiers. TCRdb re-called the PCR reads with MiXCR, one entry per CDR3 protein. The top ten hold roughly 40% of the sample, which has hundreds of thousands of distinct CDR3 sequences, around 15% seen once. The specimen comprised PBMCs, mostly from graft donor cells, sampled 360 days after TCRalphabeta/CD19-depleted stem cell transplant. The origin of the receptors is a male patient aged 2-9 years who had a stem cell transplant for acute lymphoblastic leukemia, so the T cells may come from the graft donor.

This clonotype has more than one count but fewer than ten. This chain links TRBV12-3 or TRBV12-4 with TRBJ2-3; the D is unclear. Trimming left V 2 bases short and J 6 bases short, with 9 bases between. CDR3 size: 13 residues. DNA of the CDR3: TGTGCCAGCAGTTTAACGGGTTCCGATACGCAGTATTTT. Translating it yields CASSLTGSDTQYF.

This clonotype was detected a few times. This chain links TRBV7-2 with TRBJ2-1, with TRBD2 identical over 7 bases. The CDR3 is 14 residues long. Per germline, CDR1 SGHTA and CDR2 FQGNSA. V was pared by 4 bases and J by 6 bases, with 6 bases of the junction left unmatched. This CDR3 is CASSWGGIGNEQFF. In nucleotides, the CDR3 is TGTGCCAGCAGCTGGGGGGGAATAGGCAATGAGCAGTTCTTC.

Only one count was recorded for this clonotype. Here the CDR3 DNA reads TGTGCCAGCGGGGTACAGGGAAACGGGGCCAACGTCCTGACTTTC. It encodes CASGVQGNGANVLTF. The chain uses TRBV28 and TRBJ2-6, with a tentative D call TRBD1 (6 bases). The germline V gene encodes CDR1 MDHEN and CDR2 SYDVKM. The length of the CDR3 is 15 residues. V was pared by 8 bases and J by 4 bases, with 15 bases between.

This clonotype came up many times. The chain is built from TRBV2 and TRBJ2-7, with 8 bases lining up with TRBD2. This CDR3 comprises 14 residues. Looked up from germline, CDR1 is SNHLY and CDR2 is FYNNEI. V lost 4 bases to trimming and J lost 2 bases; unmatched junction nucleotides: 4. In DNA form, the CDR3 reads TGTGCCAGCAGTGGGGTAGCGGGACCCTACGAGCAGTACTTC. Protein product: CASSGVAGPYEQYF.

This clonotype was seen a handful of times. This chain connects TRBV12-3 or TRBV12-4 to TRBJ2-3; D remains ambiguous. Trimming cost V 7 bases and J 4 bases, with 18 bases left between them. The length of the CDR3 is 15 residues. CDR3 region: CASTPRRLFADTQYF. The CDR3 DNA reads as TGTGCCAGCACCCCCCGGCGGCTATTCGCAGATACGCAGTATTTT.

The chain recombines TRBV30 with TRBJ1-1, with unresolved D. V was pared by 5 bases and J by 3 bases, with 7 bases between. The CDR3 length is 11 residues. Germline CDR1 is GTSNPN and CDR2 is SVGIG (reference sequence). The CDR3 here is CAWSEDTEAFF. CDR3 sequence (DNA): TGTGCCTGGTCCGAGGACACTGAAGCTTTCTTT.

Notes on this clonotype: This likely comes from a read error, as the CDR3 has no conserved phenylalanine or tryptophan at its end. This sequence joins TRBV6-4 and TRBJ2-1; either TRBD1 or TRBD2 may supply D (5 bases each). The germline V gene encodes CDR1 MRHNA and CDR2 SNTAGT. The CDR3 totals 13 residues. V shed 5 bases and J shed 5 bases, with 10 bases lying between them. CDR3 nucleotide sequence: TGTGCCAGCAGTCGGGACCGAGACAATGAGCAGTTCTGC. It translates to CASSRDRDNEQFC.

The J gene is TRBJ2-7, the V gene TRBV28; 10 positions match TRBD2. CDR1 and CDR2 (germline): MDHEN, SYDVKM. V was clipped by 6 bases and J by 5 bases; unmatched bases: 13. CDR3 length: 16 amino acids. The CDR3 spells CASRYLAGVSPNEQYF. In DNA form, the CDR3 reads TGTGCCAGCAGGTACCTAGCGGGAGTCTCTCCGAACGAGCAGTACTTC.

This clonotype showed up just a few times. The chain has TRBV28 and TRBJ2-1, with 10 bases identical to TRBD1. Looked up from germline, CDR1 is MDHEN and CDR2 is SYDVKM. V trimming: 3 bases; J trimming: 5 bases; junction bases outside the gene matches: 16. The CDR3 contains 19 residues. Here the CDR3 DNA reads TGTGCCAGCAGTTTGTTCGGGACAGGGGTTCAATGGCTCGACAATGAGCAGTTCTTC. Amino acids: CASSLFGTGVQWLDNEQFF.

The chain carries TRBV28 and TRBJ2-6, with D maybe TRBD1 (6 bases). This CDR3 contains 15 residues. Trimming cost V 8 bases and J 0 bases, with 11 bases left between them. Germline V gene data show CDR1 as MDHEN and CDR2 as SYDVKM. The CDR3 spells CASQGTRSGANVLTF. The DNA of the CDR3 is TGTGCCAGCCAGGGGACGCGCTCTGGGGCCAACGTCCTGACTTTC.

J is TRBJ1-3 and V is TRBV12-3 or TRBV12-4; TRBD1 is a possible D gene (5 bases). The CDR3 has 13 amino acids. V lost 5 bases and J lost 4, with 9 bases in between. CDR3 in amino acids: CASSQGSGNTIYF. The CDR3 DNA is TGTGCCAGCAGTCAGGGATCCGGAAACACCATATATTTT.

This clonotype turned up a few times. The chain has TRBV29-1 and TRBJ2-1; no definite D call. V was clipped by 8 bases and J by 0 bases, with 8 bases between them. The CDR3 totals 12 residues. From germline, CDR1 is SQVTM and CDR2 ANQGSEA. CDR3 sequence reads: CSSTLSYNEQFF. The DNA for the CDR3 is TGCAGCTCTACCCTCTCCTACAATGAGCAGTTCTTC.

The DNA of the CDR3 is TGTGCCAGCAGTCAGGGGGCGTTAAAGGCTTTCTTT. Amino acid sequence: CASSQGALKAFF. The chain employs TRBV12-3 or TRBV12-4 and TRBJ1-1; 8 bases align to TRBD1. The CDR3 runs 12 residues. The V gene end was trimmed by 5 bases and the J gene end by 11 bases; junction bases not matched to a gene: 7.

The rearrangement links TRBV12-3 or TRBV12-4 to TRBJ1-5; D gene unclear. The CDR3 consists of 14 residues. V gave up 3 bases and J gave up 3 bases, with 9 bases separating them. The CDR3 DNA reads TGTGCCAGCAGTTTTAGACGGACCAATCAGCCCCAGCATTTT. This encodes CASSFRRTNQPQHF.

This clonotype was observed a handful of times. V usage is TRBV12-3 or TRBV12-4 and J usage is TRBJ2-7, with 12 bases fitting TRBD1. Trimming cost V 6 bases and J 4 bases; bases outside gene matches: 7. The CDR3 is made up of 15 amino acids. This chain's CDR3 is CASRPGTGGIYEQYF. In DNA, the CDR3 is TGTGCCAGCAGGCCCGGGACAGGGGGCATATACGAGCAGTACTTC.

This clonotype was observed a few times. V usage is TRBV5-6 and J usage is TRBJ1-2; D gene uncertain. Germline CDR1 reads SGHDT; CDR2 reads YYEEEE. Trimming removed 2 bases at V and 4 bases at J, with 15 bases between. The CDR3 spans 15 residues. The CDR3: CASSFSGKATYGYTF. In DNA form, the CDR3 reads TGTGCCAGCAGCTTTTCGGGGAAGGCAACCTATGGCTACACCTTC. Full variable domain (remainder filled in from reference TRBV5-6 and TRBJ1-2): DAGVTQSPTHLIKTRGQQVTLRCSPKSGHDTVSWYQQALGQGPQFIFQYYEEEERQRGNFPDRFSGHQFPNYSSELNVNALLLGDSALYLCASSFSGKATYGYTFGSGTRLTVV.

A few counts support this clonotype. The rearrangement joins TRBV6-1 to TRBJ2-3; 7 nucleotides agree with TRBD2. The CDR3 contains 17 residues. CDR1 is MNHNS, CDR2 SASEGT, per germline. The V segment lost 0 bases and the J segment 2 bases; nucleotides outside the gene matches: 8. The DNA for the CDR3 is TGTGCCAGCAGTGAAGCTTGGCTAGCGGCCTCCACAGATACGCAGTATTTT. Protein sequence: CASSEAWLAASTDTQYF.

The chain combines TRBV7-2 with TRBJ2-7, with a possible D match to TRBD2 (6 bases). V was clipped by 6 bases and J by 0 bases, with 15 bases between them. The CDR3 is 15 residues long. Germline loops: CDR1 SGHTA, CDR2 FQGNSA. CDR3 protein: CASRVVWGDSYEQYF. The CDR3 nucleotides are TGTGCCAGCAGAGTGGTTTGGGGGGACTCCTACGAGCAGTACTTC.

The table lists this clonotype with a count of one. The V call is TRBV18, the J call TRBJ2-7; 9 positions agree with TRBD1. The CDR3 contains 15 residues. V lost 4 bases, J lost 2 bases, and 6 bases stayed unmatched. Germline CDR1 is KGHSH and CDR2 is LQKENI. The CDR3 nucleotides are TGTGCCAGCTCACGAGGGACAGGGTCAACCTACGAGCAGTACTTC. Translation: CASSRGTGSTYEQYF. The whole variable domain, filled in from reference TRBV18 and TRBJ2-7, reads NAGVMQNPRHLVRRRGQEARLRCSPMKGHSHVYWYRQLPEEGLKFMVYLQKENIIDESGMPKERFSAEFPKEGPSILRIQQVVRGDSAAYFCASSRGTGSTYEQYFGPGTRLTVT.

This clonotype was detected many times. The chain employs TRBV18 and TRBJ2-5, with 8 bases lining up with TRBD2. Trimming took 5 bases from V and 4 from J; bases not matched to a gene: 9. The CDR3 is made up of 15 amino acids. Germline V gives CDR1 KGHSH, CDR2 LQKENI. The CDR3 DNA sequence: TGTGCCAGCTCATCCCGAGTCCGGGGGGGAGAGACCCAGTACTTC. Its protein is CASSSRVRGGETQYF.

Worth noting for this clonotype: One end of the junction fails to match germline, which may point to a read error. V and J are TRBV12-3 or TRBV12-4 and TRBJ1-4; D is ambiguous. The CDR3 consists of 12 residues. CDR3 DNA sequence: TGTGTCAGCAGTTTCAGTCCGGTCCAACTGTTTTTT. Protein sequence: CVSSFSPVQLFF.

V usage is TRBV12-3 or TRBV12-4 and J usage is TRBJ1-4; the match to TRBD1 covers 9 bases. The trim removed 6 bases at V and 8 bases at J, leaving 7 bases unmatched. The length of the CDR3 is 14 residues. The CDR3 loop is CASSSGTGYEKLFF. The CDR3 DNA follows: TGTGCCAGCAGCTCCGGGACAGGGTACGAAAAACTGTTTTTT.

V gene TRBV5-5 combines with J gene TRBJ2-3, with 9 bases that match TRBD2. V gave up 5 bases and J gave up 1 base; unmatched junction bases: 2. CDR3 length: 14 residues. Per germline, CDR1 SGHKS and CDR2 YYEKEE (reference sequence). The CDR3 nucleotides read TGTGCCAGCAGGAGACTAGCGGGCACAGATACGCAGTATTTT. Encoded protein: CASRRLAGTDTQYF.

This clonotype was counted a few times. The CDR3 is CSAVWNTRVNEQFF. In DNA, the CDR3 is TGCAGCGCCGTGTGGAATACCAGGGTCAATGAGCAGTTCTTC. V usage is TRBV29-1 and J usage is TRBJ2-1; possible D gene TRBD1, 5 bases. The germline V gene encodes CDR1 SQVTM and CDR2 ANQGSEA. V was shortened by 7 bases and J by 6 bases, with 19 bases between the two germline ends. The CDR3 is 14 amino acids.

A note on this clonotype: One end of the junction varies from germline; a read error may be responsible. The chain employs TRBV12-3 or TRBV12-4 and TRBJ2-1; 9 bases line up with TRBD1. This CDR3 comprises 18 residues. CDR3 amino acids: CTSSFVQGARGVGNEQFF. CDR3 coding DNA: TGTACCAGCAGTTTCGTACAGGGGGCGCGAGGGGTGGGCAATGAGCAGTTCTTC.

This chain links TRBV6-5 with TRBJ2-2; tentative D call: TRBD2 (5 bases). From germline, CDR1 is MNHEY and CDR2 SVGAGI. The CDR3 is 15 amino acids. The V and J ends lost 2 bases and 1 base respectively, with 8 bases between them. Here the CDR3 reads CASSYMSGNTGELFF. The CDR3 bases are TGTGCCAGCAGTTACATGAGCGGGAACACCGGGGAGCTGTTTTTT.